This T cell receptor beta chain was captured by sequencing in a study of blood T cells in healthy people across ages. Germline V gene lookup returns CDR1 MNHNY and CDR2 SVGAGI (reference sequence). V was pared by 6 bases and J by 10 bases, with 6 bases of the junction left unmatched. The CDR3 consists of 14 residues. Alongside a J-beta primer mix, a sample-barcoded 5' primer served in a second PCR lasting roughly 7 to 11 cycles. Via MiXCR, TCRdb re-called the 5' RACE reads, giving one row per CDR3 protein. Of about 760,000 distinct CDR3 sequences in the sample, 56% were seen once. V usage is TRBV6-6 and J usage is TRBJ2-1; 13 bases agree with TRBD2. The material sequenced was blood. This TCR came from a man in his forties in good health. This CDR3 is CASRLAGGKGEQFF. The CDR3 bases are TGTGCCAGCAGACTAGCGGGGGGGAAGGGGGAGCAGTTCTTC.